The next 13 T cell receptor beta chains were all read from a single sample in a study of CD8 T cell repertoires and HIV-1 epitope variants. These receptors' antigens are unknown. Method: immunoSEQ multiplex PCR; TCRdb's copy keeps in-frame clones and lacks some. The repertoire consists of about 4,900 clones, with 50% to 75% occurring once and the leading ten covering roughly 45%. The sample taken for sequencing was cultured CD8+ T cells derived from PBMCs. The receptor source for this set is a male donor with HIV.

The genes are TRBV6-4 and TRBJ2-3; 7 bases line up with TRBD1. The V and J ends lost 3 bases and 3 bases, in that order; junction bases with no gene match: 3. Germline V gene lookup returns CDR1 MRHNA and CDR2 SNTAGT. The CDR3 runs 14 residues. The CDR3 is CASSEEGATDTQYF. In DNA, the CDR3 is TGTGCCAGCAGTGAAGAGGGGGCGACAGATACGCAGTATTTT.

The chain is built from TRBV4-1 and TRBJ1-2; D not certain. This CDR3 region has 14 residues. Trimming cost V 0 bases and J 6 bases, with 11 bases left between them. The germline V gene has CDR1 MGHRA and CDR2 YSYEKL. The CDR3 DNA sequence: TGCGCCAGCAGCCAAGATGAGGTTATTGATGGCTACACCTTC. It translates to CASSQDEVIDGYTF.

A word on this clone: At one boundary the junction diverges from the germline segment, which might be a read error. This chain uses TRBV27 with TRBJ2-1; TRBD2 agrees at 12 bases. This CDR3 comprises 15 residues. Germline CDR1 is MNHEY and CDR2 is SMNVEV (reference sequence). DNA of the CDR3: TGTGCCAGCACTTTACTAGCGGGGGGCCCTAATGAGCAGTTCTTC. It encodes CASTLLAGGPNEQFF.

This clone was found a few times. The rearrangement joins TRBV29-1 to TRBJ1-2; TRBD1 is a possible D gene (6 bases). The CDR3 totals 14 residues. CDR1 is SQVTM and CDR2 is ANQGSEA in the germline V gene. V was shortened by 0 bases and J by 6 bases, with 14 bases between the two germline ends. The CDR3: CSVEDMGGVDGYTF. CDR3 in DNA: TGCAGCGTTGAAGATATGGGGGGCGTGGATGGCTACACCTTC.

This clone has a handful of counts. The chain links TRBV7-2 to TRBJ1-5; no clear D gene. CDR1 SGHTA and CDR2 FQGNSA come from the germline V gene. The CDR3 is 13 amino acids. The germline V and J ends were trimmed by 2 bases and 4 bases, with 6 bases remaining between them. In DNA, the CDR3 is TGTGCCAGCAGCTTACGGCCTAATCAGCCCCAGCATTTT. It translates to CASSLRPNQPQHF.

This clone turned up a few times. The chain uses TRBV10-1 and TRBJ1-1; the match to TRBD1 covers 9 bases. Germline-derived CDR1 and CDR2 are WNHNN and SYGVQD (reference sequence). V gave up 5 bases and J gave up 11 bases; unmatched junction bases: 9. CDR3 length: 13 residues. The CDR3, as DNA: TGCGCCAGCAGTAAAGGGAGGGGGACAGGGGCTTTCTTT. Its translation is CASSKGRGTGAFF.

The J gene is TRBJ1-2, the V gene TRBV5-5, with 9 bases fitting TRBD1. Trimming removed 4 bases from V and 0 bases from J; junction bases left unmatched: 7. This CDR3 has 16 residues. The germline V gene has CDR1 SGHKS and CDR2 YYEKEE (reference sequence). The CDR3: CASSVYGTGTNYGYTF. CDR3 coding DNA: TGTGCCAGCAGCGTATACGGGACAGGGACTAACTATGGCTACACCTTC.

This chain joins TRBV28 and TRBJ2-5; 10 nucleotides match TRBD2. CDR1 and CDR2 from the germline V gene are MDHEN and SYDVKM. This CDR3 has 16 residues. The junction had 10 bases not matched to a gene; V was cut back by 8 bases and J by 1 base. The CDR3 DNA follows: TGTGCCAGCGGACTAGCGGAGGGGGGGCGCCAAGAGACCCAGTACTTC. This sequence encodes CASGLAEGGRQETQYF. The entire variable domain, with the rest obtained from reference TRBV28 and TRBJ2-5, is as follows: DVKVTQSSRYLVKRTGEKVFLECVQDMDHENMFWYRQDPGLGLRLIYFSYDVKMKEKGDIPEGYSVSREKKERFSLILESASTNQTSMYLCASGLAEGGRQETQYFGPGTRLLVL.

The rearrangement joins TRBV28 to TRBJ2-2; TRBD1 matches 9 bases. V trimming: 5 bases; J trimming: 6 bases; junction bases outside the gene matches: 10. The CDR3 is 16 residues long. Germline CDR1 MDHEN, CDR2 SYDVKM. CDR3 region: CASSPTGGYGPGELFF. The CDR3 coding sequence is TGTGCCAGCAGTCCCACAGGGGGCTATGGTCCCGGGGAGCTGTTTTTT.

The chain uses TRBV7-9 and TRBJ1-3; D possibly corresponds to TRBD1 (6 bases). Trimming took 6 bases from V and 0 from J, leaving 12 bases between them. The CDR3 runs to 15 residues. CDR1 SEHNR and CDR2 FQNEAQ come from the germline V gene (reference sequence). The CDR3 region is CASSRGKSSGNTIYF. The DNA for the CDR3 is TGTGCCAGCAGTAGGGGGAAGAGCTCTGGAAACACCATATATTTT. The variable domain in full, completed from reference TRBV7-9 and TRBJ1-3, reads DTGVSQNPRHKITKRGQNVTFRCDPISEHNRLYWYRQTLGQGPEFLTYFQNEAQLEKSRLLSDRFSAERPKGSFSTLEIQRTEQGDSAMYLCASSRGKSSGNTIYFGEGSWLTVV.

The genes are TRBV6-1 and TRBJ2-1; D gene unclear. Germline lookup yields CDR1 MNHNS and CDR2 SASEGT. The CDR3 consists of 13 residues. The V and J ends lost 2 bases and 4 bases respectively, with 6 bases between them. The CDR3 nucleotides are TGTGCCAGCAGTGAAAGGGCGTACAATGAGCAGTTCTTC. It yields the protein CASSERAYNEQFF.

The chain is built from TRBV6-5 and TRBJ2-1, with D perhaps TRBD2 (5 bases). The CDR3 runs to 12 residues. V gave up 2 bases and J gave up 7 bases, with 6 bases separating them. CDR1 and CDR2 from the germline V gene are MNHEY and SVGAGI. CDR3 DNA sequence: TGTGCCAGCAGTTACACGGGGAATGAGCAGTTCTTC. Translation gives CASSYTGNEQFF.

The chain uses TRBV4-3 and TRBJ1-5; 9 nucleotides match TRBD1. After removal of 2 bases from V and 6 bases from J, the junction contained 5 bases not matched to a gene. The CDR3 is made up of 15 amino acids. The germline CDR1 and CDR2 sequences are LGHNA and YSLEER. CDR3 in amino acids: CASSQTYRGRQPQHF. CDR3 sequence (DNA): TGCGCCAGCAGCCAAACTTACAGGGGGCGTCAGCCCCAGCATTTT.